Given below is one T cell receptor (beta chain) in context. The sample contains more than one DNA sequence encoding this CDR3. The entry originates in a study of shared clonotypes between healthy human individuals. Template for every sorted-subset replicate PCR totaled around 200 ng DNA, 25,000 to 35,000 T cell genomes. Data came from immunoSEQ multiplex PCR; TCRdb stores just in-frame clones and leaves some out. The sample holds more than 1.2 million clones, around 98.5% seen once. This TCR came from a man aged 30 to 39 in good health. The sequenced sample consisted of naive CD4+ T cells sorted from blood. As for subset: CD45RA+ positively selected.

The CDR3 reads CASSLRRNTGELFF. CDR3 coding DNA: TGTGCCAGCAGCTTACGGCGCAACACCGGGGAGCTGTTTTTT. V and J are TRBV7-2 and TRBJ2-2, with no clear D. Germline V gene data show CDR1 as SGHTA and CDR2 as FQGNSA. The CDR3 contains 14 residues. The V gene lost 2 bases and the J gene lost 2 bases, with 6 bases spanning the gap.